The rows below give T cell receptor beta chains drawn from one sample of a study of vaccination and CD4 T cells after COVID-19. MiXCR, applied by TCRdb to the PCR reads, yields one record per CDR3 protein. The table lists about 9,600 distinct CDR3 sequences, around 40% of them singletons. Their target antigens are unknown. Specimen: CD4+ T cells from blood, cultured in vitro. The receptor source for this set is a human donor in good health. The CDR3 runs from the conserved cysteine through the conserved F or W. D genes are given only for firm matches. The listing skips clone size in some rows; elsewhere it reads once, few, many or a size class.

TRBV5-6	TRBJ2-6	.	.	TGTGCCAGCAGCTTGGGCAGGGCCATCTCTGGGGCCAACGTCCTGACTTTC	CASSLGRAISGANVLTF
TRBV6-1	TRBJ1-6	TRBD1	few	TGTGCCAGCAGTGAAAGTGGGACAGGGGGCTCACCCCTCCACTTT	CASSESGTGGSPLHF
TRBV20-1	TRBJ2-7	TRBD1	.	TGCAGTGCTAGAAAGAGACAGGGGATACACGAGCAGTACTTC	CSARKRQGIHEQYF
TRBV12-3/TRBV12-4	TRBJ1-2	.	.	TGTGCCAGCAGTTCCCCCCTGGGATTTGGCTACACCTTC	CASSSPLGFGYTF
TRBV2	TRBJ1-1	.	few	TGTGCCAGCAGTTTGTCGAGGGGCGGGTGGACTGAAGCTTTCTTT	CASSLSRGGWTEAFF
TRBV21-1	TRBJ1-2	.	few	.	CASGLWLHLRLTF
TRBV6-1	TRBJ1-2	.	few	TGTGCCAGCAGCCCCTTGGGGGATGGCTACACCTTC	CASSPLGDGYTF
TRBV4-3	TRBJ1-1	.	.	TGCGCCAGCAGCCAAGAGGTGGGCGACACTGAAGCTTTCTTT	CASSQEVGDTEAFF
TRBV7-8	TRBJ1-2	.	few	TGTGCCTCGCGGGGGATAAGGGATTATGGCTACACCTTC	CASRGIRDYGYTF
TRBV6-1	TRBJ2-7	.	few	TGTGCCAGCCAGACCGGGGCAGGGCTCCGGCGGGGCTCCTACGAGCAGTACTTC	CASQTGAGLRRGSYEQYF
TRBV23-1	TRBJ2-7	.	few	TGCGCCAGCAGTCAATCGGGTTCAGGAGAATACGAGCAGTACTTC	CASSQSGSGEYEQYF
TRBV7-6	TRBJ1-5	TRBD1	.	TGTGCCAGCAGCTTAGGCGACAGGGCCCGGCAGCCCCAGCATTTT	CASSLGDRARQPQHF
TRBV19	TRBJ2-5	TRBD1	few	TGTGCCAGTAGTACAAAGACAGGGGGGAAAGAGACCCAGTACTTC	CASSTKTGGKETQYF
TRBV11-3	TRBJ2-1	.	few	TGTGCCAGCAGCTTACTCCGGGGTGAGCAGTTCTTC	CASSLLRGEQFF
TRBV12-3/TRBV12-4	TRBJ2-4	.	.	TGTGCCAGCAGTTCTCGGGGGAGGACCAAAAACATTCAGTACTTC	CASSSRGRTKNIQYF
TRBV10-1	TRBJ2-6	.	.	TGCGCCAGCAGTGATAGCAGCCTCTCTGGGGCCAACGTCCTGACTTTC	CASSDSSLSGANVLTF
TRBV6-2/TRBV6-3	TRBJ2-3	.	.	TGTACCAGCAGTCTGAATGCAGATACGCAGTATTTT	CTSSLNADTQYF
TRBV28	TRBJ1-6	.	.	TGTGCCAGCCGAATTGGGGGAGCCTATAATTCACCCCTCCACTTT	CASRIGGAYNSPLHF
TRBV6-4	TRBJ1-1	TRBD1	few	TGTGCCAGCAGTGACTCGGCAGGGGGGAACACTGAAGCTTTCTTT	CASSDSAGGNTEAFF
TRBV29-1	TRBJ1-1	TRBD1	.	TGCAGCGCCGAACCGACAGGGGACACTGAAGCTTTCTTT	CSAEPTGDTEAFF
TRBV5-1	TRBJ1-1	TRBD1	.	TGCGCCAGCAGCTCAGAGACAGGGTCGGACACTGAAGCTTTCTTT	CASSSETGSDTEAFF
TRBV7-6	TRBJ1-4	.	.	TGTGCCAGCAGCTCTCAGGGAGGGAGTGAAAAACTGTTTTTT	CASSSQGGSEKLFF
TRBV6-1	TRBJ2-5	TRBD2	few	TGTGCCAGCAGCCTTATAGCGGGGGGGCAAGAGACCCAGTACTTC	CASSLIAGGQETQYF
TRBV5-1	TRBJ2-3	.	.	TGCGCCAGCAACAGTGGTGTCGCAGATACGCAGTATTTT	CASNSGVADTQYF
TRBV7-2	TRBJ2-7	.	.	TGTGCCAGCAGCAGTCGGATACAGGGTGTCGAGCAGTACTTC	CASSSRIQGVEQYF
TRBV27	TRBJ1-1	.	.	TGTGCCAGCAGTTTATGGGGGGGTCAGAACACTGAAGCTTTCTTT	CASSLWGGQNTEAFF
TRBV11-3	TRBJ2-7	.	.	TGTGCCAGCAGCTTAGACCGGACTGGAGGGACCTACGAGCAGTACTTC	CASSLDRTGGTYEQYF
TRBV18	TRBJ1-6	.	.	TGTGCCAGCTCACCCACTGGGACACCAGGGAATTCACCCCTCCACTTT	CASSPTGTPGNSPLHF
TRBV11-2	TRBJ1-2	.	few	TGTGCCAGCAGTTTCCCATGGATGCGCGGCCTGCAAAATGGCTACACCTTC	CASSFPWMRGLQNGYTF
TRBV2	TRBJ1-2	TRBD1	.	TGTGCCAGCGAAAGGGGACAGGGGGAATACACCTTC	CASERGQGEYTF
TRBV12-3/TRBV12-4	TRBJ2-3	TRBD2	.	TGTGCCAGCAGGGGAGCGGGAGTTAGAGTTACGCAGTATTTT	CASRGAGVRVTQYF
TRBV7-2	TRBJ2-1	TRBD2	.	TGTGCCAGCAGCTTAGAGGGGACAAGCGGGAGGTTCTACAATGAGCAGTTCTTC	CASSLEGTSGRFYNEQFF
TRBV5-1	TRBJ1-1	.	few	TGCGCCAGCAGCTCCTTAACAGCGAACACTGAAGCTTTCTTT	CASSSLTANTEAFF
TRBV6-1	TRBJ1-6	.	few	TGTGCCAGCAGTGAGGGGGTAGTGGCACCCCTCCACTTT	CASSEGVVAPLHF
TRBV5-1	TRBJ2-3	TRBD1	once	TGCGCCAGCAGCTGGCAGGGGGCTGTGGCAGATACGCAGTATTTT	CASSWQGAVADTQYF
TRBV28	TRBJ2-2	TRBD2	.	TGTGCCAGCACGGTAGCGGGGGCGAACACCGGGGAGCTGTTTTTT	CASTVAGANTGELFF
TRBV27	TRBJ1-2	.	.	TGTGCCAGCAGTTTTCAGGGGAACTATGGCTACACCTTC	CASSFQGNYGYTF
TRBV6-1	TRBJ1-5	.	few	TGTGCCAGCAGTGGTGGGGTAGGGCAGGATCAGCCCCAGCATTTT	CASSGGVGQDQPQHF
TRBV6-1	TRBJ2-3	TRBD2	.	TGTGCCAGCAGTGGACGGTTTAGCGGGAGTGGCACAGATACGCAGTATTTT	CASSGRFSGSGTDTQYF
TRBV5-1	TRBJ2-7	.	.	TGCGCCAGCAGCCGGGTTACAGCATCTAGCTCCTACGAGCAGTACTTC	CASSRVTASSSYEQYF
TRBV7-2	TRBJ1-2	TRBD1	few	TGTGCCAGCAGCTTAGATCACGGGACAGCTGGCTACACCTTC	CASSLDHGTAGYTF
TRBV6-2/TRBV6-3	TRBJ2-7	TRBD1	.	TGTGCCAGCAGCCAACAGGGGCGCGAGCAGTACTTC	CASSQQGREQYF
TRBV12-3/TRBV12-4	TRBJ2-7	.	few	TGTGCCAGCAGGGGGTATCGCTCCTACGAGCAGTACTTC	CASRGYRSYEQYF
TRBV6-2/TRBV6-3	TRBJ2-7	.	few	TGTGCCAGCAACGACCGGGGAAAGCAGTACTTC	CASNDRGKQYF